The 5 T cell receptor beta chains below were found in one sample sequenced in a study of T cells in Graves' hyperthyroidism and ophthalmopathy. Amplification targeted TCR beta CDR3 regions from RNA transcripts. HTBI primers were used for first-round RT-PCR of the TCR CDR3. TCRdb fed the multiplex PCR reads into MiXCR, producing one record per CDR3 protein. Among fewer than 250,000 distinct CDR3 sequences listed, 15% to 20% were seen once. Material for sequencing was blood. All receptors derive from a woman aged 18 to 35 with Graves' ophthalmopathy.

A few counts support this clonotype. The chain links TRBV27 to TRBJ2-2, with D hard to call. V lost 3 bases to trimming and J lost 7 bases, with 12 bases between them. The CDR3 has 14 amino acids. Looked up from germline, CDR1 is MNHEY and CDR2 is SMNVEV (reference sequence). CDR3 loop: CASSFQYRSGELFF. The CDR3 DNA follows: TGTGCCAGCAGTTTTCAGTATAGGAGCGGGGAGCTGTTTTTT.

This clonotype has at least ten counts. V usage is TRBV5-6 and J usage is TRBJ1-2; 10 nucleotides match TRBD1. The trim removed 4 bases at V and 4 bases at J, leaving 4 bases unmatched. The CDR3 consists of 14 residues. Germline CDR1 reads SGHDT; CDR2 reads YYEEEE. The CDR3 coding sequence is TGTGCCAGCAGCATGGGACAGGGGCGCTATGGCTACACCTTC. Amino acid sequence: CASSMGQGRYGYTF.

This clonotype was counted many times. The CDR3 loop reads CSAFPVTGGNEQFF. CDR3 DNA: TGCAGTGCGTTCCCAGTGACAGGGGGCAATGAGCAGTTCTTC. The chain uses TRBV20-1 and TRBJ2-1; 9 bases align to TRBD1. The CDR3 contains 14 residues. Germline V gene data show CDR1 as DFQATT and CDR2 as SNEGSKA (reference sequence). V was pared by 6 bases and J by 6 bases, with 9 bases of the junction left unmatched.

This clonotype was observed at least ten times. V and J are TRBV7-3 and TRBJ2-7; 8 bases fit TRBD1. The CDR3 is 15 residues long. Trimming removed 1 base from V and 3 bases from J; junction bases left unmatched: 5. The germline V gene encodes CDR1 SGHTA and CDR2 FQGTGA. Here the CDR3 reads CASSLIYDRGYEQYF. CDR3 sequence (DNA): TGTGCCAGCAGCTTAATTTACGACAGGGGCTACGAGCAGTACTTC.

This clonotype was counted many times. The chain carries TRBV18 and TRBJ1-5; D call uncertain. The CDR3 covers 13 residues. Trimming left V 4 bases short and J 3 bases short, with 7 bases between. Germline CDR1 KGHSH, CDR2 LQKENI. The CDR3 DNA is TGTGCCAGCTCACGAGAATACAATCAGCCCCAGCATTTT. Translating gives CASSREYNQPQHF.